These 14 T cell receptor beta chains originate from one sample sequenced in a study of early T cells in non-severe SARS-CoV-2 infection. MiXCR, applied by TCRdb to the 5' RACE reads, yields one record per CDR3 protein. The table lists around 44,000 distinct CDR3 sequences, 6% to 8% of them singletons, with around 6.1% in the top ten. Sequencing was done on a sample of whole blood. These receptors were collected from an adult who was a healthcare worker with PCR-confirmed SARS-CoV-2 infection or an uninfected control (not recorded which).

CDR3 in DNA: TGTGCCAGCAGTGAATCGGCGGGGACTGAAGCTTTCTTT. The encoded protein is CASSESAGTEAFF. The V call is TRBV6-1, the J call TRBJ1-1; no reliable D call. The CDR3 has 13 amino acids. V lost 2 bases and J lost 5, with 9 bases in between. The germline CDR1 and CDR2 sequences are MNHNS and SASEGT.

This clonotype came up many times. The chain joins TRBV10-1 to TRBJ1-5, with TRBD1 as a possible D gene (5 bases). Germline loops: CDR1 WNHNN, CDR2 SYGVQD (reference sequence). The length of the CDR3 is 15 residues. Deletions cut 4 bases from V and 0 bases from J, with 10 bases between. The CDR3 reads CASSGQSNSNQPQHF. The DNA for the CDR3 is TGCGCCAGCAGTGGACAGAGCAATAGCAATCAGCCCCAGCATTTT.

This clonotype was detected ten times or more. This chain joins TRBV25-1 and TRBJ2-3; D is possibly TRBD2 (6 bases). V was pared by 2 bases and J by 0 bases, with 6 bases between. This CDR3 comprises 14 residues. Germline V gives CDR1 MGHDK, CDR2 SYGVNS. The CDR3 here is CASSEGGSTDTQYF. In DNA form, the CDR3 reads TGTGCCAGCAGTGAAGGGGGGAGCACAGATACGCAGTATTTT.

In its sample, this clonotype was seen many times. The CDR3 reads CASSRGLAEKLFF. CDR3 in DNA: TGTGCCAGCAGCCGGGGACTCGCGGAAAAACTGTTTTTT. V gene TRBV3-1 combines with J gene TRBJ1-4, with D possibly TRBD1 on 5 matching bases. The CDR3 spans 13 residues. CDR1 is LGHDT and CDR2 is YNNKEL in the germline V gene (reference sequence). Trimming pared 4 bases from V and 8 bases from J, leaving 11 bases between.

The genes are TRBV2 and TRBJ2-2; either TRBD1 or TRBD2 may fit D (5 bases each). Germline loops: CDR1 SNHLY, CDR2 FYNNEI. The CDR3 runs to 13 residues. With 7 bases removed from V and 1 base from J, the gap between germline ends came to 7 bases. The CDR3 spells CASKRGNTGELFF. The CDR3 coding sequence is TGTGCCAGCAAGAGGGGGAACACCGGGGAGCTGTTTTTT.

This clonotype occurred a few times. The chain employs TRBV7-9 and TRBJ1-6; TRBD1 agrees at 10 bases. After removal of 6 bases from V and 5 bases from J, the junction contained 4 bases not matched to a gene. CDR3 length: 15 amino acids. Germline V lookup: CDR1 SEHNR, CDR2 FQNEAQ (reference sequence). The CDR3 nucleotides are TGTGCCAGCAGGCAGGGACAGGGGAATAATTCACCCCTCCACTTT. Protein sequence: CASRQGQGNNSPLHF.

This clonotype was seen at least ten times. J is TRBJ2-1 and V is TRBV10-2; 8 nucleotides line up with TRBD1. The CDR3 is made up of 13 amino acids. Unmatched junction bases numbered 5, after V lost 7 bases and J lost 6 bases. In germline, CDR1 is WSHSY, CDR2 SAAADI. CDR3 bases: TGCGCCAGCATAAGGACAGGGAGCAATGAGCAGTTCTTC. This sequence encodes CASIRTGSNEQFF.

This clonotype has a count of ten or more. The chain is built from TRBV29-1 and TRBJ1-2; no clear D gene. Germline V gives CDR1 SQVTM, CDR2 ANQGSEA. There are 10 residues in the CDR3. V lost 4 bases, J lost 10 bases, and 10 bases lay in between. CDR3 protein: CSVGPAYYTF. The CDR3 DNA reads TGCAGCGTTGGACCAGCCTACTACACCTTC.

This clonotype was counted at least ten times. The rearrangement joins TRBV29-1 to TRBJ1-3, with a possible D match to TRBD1 (5 bases). V gave up 1 base and J gave up 1 base, with 8 bases separating them. This CDR3 has 14 amino acids. CDR1 is SQVTM and CDR2 is ANQGSEA in the germline V gene. DNA for the CDR3: TGCAGCGTTGAAGTGGGACGATCTGGAAACACCATATATTTT. Its protein is CSVEVGRSGNTIYF.

This clonotype was observed many times. The chain carries TRBV27 and TRBJ2-5; no definite D call. The V and J ends lost 3 bases and 2 bases respectively, with 7 bases between them. CDR3 length: 13 amino acids. Per the germline V gene, CDR1 is MNHEY and CDR2 is SMNVEV (reference sequence). The CDR3 DNA is TGTGCCAGCAGTTTGTCCACACAAGAGACCCAGTACTTC. Translation gives CASSLSTQETQYF.

The chain uses TRBV12-3 or TRBV12-4 and TRBJ2-3; D might be TRBD2 (5 bases). Trimming removed 5 bases from V and 6 bases from J, with 12 bases in between. The CDR3 consists of 13 residues. CDR3 in DNA: TGTGCCAGCAGTGACGGGGTTTCGGATACGCAGTATTTT. Residues: CASSDGVSDTQYF.

This clonotype was detected many times. This sequence joins TRBV6-2 or TRBV6-3 and TRBJ2-2; D is uncertain. V lost 7 bases, J lost 2 bases, and 2 bases lay in between. CDR3 length: 11 amino acids. Germline values: CDR1 MNHEY, CDR2 SVGEGT. Written as DNA, the CDR3 is TGTGCCAGCACCAACACCGGGGAGCTGTTTTTT. Translating it yields CASTNTGELFF.

This clonotype was observed a few times. The chain carries TRBV5-4 and TRBJ1-2, with D maybe TRBD1 (5 bases). V lost 4 bases and J lost 2, with 15 bases in between. Germline V gives CDR1 SGHNT, CDR2 YYREEE (reference sequence). The length of the CDR3 is 15 residues. CDR3 loop: CASSRRSPGNYGYTF. For the CDR3, the DNA is TGTGCCAGCAGCCGGAGGTCTCCAGGGAACTATGGCTACACCTTC.

This clonotype was recorded at least ten times. The V gene is TRBV7-9, the J gene TRBJ1-2, with 9 bases identical to TRBD1. J was trimmed by 7 bases and V by 5 bases; bases with no gene match: 14. In germline, CDR1 is SEHNR, CDR2 FQNEAQ (reference sequence). This CDR3 has 16 amino acids. This CDR3 is CASSPRGTGRSTGYTF. Written as DNA, the CDR3 is TGTGCCAGCAGCCCAAGGGGGACAGGGAGATCTACTGGCTACACCTTC.